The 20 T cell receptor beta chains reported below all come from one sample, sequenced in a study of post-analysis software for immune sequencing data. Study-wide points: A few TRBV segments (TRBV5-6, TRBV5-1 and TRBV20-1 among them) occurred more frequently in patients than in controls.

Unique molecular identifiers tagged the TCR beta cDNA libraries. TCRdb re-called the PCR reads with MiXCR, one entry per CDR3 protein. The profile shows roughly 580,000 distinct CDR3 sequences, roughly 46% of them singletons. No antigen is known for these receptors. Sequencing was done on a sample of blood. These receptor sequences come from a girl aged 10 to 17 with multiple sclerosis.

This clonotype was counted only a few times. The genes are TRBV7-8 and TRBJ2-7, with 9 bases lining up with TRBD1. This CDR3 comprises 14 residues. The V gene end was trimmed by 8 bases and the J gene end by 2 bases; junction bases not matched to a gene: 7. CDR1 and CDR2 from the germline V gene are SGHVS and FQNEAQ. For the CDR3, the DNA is TGTGCCAGCGCCAGACAGGGGGGTACCTACGAGCAGTACTTC. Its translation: CASARQGGTYEQYF.

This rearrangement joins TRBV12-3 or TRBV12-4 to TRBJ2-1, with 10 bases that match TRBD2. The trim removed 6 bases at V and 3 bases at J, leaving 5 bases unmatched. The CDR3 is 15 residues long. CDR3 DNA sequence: TGTGCCAGCAGACCTAGCGGGAGACTCTACAATGAGCAGTTCTTC. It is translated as CASRPSGRLYNEQFF.

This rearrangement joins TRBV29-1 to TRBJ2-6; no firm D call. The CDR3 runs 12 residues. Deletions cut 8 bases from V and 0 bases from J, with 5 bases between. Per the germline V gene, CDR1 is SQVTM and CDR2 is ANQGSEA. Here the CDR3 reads CSIDSGANVLTF. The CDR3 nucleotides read TGCAGCATAGACTCTGGGGCCAACGTCCTGACTTTC.

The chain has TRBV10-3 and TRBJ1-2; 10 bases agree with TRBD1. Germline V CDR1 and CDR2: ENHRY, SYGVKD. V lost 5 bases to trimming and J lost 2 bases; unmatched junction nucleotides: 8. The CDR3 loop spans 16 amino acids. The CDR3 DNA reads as TGTGCCATCAGTAAGGGACAGGGGACAGAGAACTATGGCTACACCTTC. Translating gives CAISKGQGTENYGYTF.

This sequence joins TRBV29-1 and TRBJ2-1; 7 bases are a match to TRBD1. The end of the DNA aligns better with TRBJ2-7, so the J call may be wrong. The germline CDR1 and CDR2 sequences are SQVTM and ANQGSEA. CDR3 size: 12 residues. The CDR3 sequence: CRGRGTYNEQYF. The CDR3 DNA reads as TGCCGGGGCAGGGGGACCTACAATGAGCAGTACTTC.

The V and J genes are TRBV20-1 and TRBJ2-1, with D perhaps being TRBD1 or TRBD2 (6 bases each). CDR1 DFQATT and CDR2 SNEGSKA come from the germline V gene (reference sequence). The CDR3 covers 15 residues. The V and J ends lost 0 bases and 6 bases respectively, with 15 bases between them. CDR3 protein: CSARDSGRGGNEQFF. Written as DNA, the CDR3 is TGCAGTGCTAGAGATTCGGGCAGGGGAGGCAATGAGCAGTTCTTC.

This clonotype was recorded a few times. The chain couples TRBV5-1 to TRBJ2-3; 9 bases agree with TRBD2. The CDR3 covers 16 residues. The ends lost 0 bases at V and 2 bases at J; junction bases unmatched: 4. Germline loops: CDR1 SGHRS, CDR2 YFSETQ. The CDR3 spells CASSLDLAGSTDTQYF. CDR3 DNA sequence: TGCGCCAGCAGCTTGGACCTAGCGGGGTCCACAGATACGCAGTATTTT.

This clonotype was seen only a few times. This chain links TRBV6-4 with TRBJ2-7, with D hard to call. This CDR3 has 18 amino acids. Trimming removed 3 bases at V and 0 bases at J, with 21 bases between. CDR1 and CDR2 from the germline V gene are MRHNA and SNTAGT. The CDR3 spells CASSDSGQRNQPSYEQYF. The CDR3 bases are TGTGCCAGCAGTGATTCTGGGCAGCGCAACCAACCCTCCTACGAGCAGTACTTC.

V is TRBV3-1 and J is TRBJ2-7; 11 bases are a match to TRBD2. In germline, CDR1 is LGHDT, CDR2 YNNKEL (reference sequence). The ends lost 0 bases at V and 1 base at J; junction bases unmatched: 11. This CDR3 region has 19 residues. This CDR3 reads CASSQDLGTSGRGSYEQYF. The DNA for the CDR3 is TGTGCCAGCAGCCAAGATCTAGGCACTAGCGGGAGAGGTTCCTACGAGCAGTACTTC.

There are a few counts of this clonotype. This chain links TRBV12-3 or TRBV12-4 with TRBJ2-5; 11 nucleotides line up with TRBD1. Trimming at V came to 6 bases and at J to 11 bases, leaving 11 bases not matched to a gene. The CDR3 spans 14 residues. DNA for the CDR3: TGTGCCAGCAGCCCCGGACAGGGGGCATGGGAGCAGTACTTC. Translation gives CASSPGQGAWEQYF.

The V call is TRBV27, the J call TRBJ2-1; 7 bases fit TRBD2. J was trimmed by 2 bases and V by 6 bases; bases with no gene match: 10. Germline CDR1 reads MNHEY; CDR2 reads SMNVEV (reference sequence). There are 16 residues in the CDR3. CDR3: CASSGRRAGPYNEQFF. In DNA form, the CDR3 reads TGTGCCAGCAGCGGGAGGAGAGCGGGACCCTACAATGAGCAGTTCTTC.

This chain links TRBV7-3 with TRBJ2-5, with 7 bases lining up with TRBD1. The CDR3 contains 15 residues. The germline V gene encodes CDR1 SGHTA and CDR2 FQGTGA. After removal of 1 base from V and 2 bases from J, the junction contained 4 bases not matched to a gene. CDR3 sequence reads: CASSLIGDRQETQYF. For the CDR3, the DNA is TGTGCCAGCAGCTTAATAGGGGACAGACAAGAGACCCAGTACTTC.

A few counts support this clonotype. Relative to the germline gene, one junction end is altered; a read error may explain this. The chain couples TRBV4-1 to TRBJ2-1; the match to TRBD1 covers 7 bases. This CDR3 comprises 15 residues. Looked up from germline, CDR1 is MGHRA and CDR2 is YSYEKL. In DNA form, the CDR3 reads TGTGCCAGCAGCCAAGGCAGGGGGATAGTCTATGAGCAGTTCTTC. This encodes CASSQGRGIVYEQFF.

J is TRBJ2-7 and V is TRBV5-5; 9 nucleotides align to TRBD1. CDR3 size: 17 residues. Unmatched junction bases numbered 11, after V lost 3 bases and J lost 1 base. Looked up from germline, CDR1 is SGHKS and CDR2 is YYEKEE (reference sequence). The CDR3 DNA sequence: TGTGCCAGCAGCTCCCCCGACCGGGACAGGGTATCCTACGAGCAGTACTTC. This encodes CASSSPDRDRVSYEQYF.

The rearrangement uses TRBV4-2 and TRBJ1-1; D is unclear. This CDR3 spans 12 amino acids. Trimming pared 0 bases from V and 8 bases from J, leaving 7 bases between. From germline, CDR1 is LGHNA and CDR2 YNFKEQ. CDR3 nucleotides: TGTGCCAGCAGCCAAGATGGCAGAGAAGCTTTCTTT. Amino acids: CASSQDGREAFF.

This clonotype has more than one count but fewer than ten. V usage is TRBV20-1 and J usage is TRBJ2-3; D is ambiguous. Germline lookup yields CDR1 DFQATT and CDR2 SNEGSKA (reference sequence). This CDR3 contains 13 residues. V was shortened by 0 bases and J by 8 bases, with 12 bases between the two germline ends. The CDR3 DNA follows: TGCAGTGCTAGAGATCCGGCCCCTCTTACGCAGTATTTT. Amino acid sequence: CSARDPAPLTQYF.

The DNA for the CDR3 is TGTGCCAGCAGCTTAACGGTCGGCACAGATACGCAGTATTTT. Encoded protein: CASSLTVGTDTQYF. This chain links TRBV7-9 with TRBJ2-3, with unresolved D. Trimming cost V 2 bases and J 1 base, with 7 bases left between them. In germline, CDR1 is SEHNR, CDR2 FQNEAQ (reference sequence). CDR3 length equals 14 residues.

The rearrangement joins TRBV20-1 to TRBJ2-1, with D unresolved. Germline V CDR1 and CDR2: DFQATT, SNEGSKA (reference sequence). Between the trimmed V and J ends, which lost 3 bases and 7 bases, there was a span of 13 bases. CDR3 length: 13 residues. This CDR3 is CSASRTGRNEQFF. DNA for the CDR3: TGCAGTGCTAGCCGGACGGGCAGGAATGAGCAGTTCTTC.

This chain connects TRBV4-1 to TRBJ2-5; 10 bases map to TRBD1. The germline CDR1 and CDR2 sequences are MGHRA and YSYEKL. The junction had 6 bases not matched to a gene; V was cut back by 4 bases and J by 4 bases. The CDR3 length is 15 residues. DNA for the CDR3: TGCGCCAGCAGCCGAGGGGACAGGGGCTCAGAGACCCAGTACTTC. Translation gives CASSRGDRGSETQYF.

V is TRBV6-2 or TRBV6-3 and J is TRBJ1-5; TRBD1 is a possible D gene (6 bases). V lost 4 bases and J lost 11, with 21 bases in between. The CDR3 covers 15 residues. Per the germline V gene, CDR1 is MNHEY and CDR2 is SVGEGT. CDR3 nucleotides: TGTGCCAGCAGTTCCTCGGACAGAATCGGCACCGCCCAGCATTTT. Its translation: CASSSSDRIGTAQHF.